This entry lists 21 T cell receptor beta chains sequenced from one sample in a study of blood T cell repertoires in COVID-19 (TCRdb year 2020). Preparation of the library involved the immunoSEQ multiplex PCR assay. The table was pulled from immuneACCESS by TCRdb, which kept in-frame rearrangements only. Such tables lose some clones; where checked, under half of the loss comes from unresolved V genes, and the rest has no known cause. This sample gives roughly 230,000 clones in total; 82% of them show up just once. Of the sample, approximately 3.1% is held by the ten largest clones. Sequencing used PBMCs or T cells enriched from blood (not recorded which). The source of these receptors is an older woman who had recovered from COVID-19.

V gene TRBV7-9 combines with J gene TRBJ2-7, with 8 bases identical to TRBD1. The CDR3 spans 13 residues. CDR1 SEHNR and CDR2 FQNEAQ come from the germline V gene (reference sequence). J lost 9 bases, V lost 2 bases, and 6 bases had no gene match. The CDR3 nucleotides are TGTGCCAGCAGCTTACAGGGGGCAAATTGGCAGTACTTC. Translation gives CASSLQGANWQYF.

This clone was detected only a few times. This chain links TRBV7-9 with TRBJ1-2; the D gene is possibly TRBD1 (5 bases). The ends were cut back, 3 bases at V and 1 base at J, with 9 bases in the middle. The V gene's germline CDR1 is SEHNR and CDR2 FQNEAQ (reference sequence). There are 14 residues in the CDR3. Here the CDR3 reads CASSFTGYNYGYTF. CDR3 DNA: TGTGCCAGCAGCTTTACAGGATATAACTATGGCTACACCTTC.

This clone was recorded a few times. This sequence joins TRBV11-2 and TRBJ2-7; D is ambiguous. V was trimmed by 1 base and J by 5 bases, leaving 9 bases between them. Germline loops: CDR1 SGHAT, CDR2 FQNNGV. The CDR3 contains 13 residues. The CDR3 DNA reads TGTGCCAGCAGCTTAGCGGGTGGAAACGAGCAGTACTTC. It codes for CASSLAGGNEQYF.

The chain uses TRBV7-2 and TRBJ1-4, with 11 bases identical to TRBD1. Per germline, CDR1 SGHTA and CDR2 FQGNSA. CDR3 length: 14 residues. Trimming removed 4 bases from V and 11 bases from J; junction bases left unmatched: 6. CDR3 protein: CASSSGQGAMKLFF. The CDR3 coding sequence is TGTGCCAGCAGCTCCGGACAGGGGGCGATGAAACTGTTTTTT.

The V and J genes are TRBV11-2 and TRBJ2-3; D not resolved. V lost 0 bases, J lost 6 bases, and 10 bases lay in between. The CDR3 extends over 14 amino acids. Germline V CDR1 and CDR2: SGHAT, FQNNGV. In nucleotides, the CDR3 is TGTGCCAGCAGCTTAGATCTCTACGGGGATACGCAGTATTTT. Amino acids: CASSLDLYGDTQYF.

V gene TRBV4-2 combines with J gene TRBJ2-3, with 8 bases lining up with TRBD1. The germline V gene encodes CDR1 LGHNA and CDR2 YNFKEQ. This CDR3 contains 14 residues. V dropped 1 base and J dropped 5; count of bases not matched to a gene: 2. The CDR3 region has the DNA TGTGCCAGCAGCCAAGGACAGGGGAGAGATACGCAGTATTTT. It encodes CASSQGQGRDTQYF.

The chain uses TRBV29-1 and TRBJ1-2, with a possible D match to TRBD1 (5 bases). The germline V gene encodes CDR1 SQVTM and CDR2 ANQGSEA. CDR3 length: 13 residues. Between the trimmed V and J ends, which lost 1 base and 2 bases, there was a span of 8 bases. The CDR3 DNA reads TGCAGCGTTGAAGGGGGCTTGAACTATGGCTACACCTTC. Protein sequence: CSVEGGLNYGYTF.

The CDR3: CASSPDREPYNEQFF. In DNA, the CDR3 is TGTGCCAGCAGCCCAGACAGGGAGCCATACAATGAGCAGTTCTTC. This sequence joins TRBV6-2 or TRBV6-3 and TRBJ2-1; 7 bases are a match to TRBD1. Per germline, CDR1 MNHEY and CDR2 SVGEGT. V was pared by 6 bases and J by 4 bases, with 9 bases of the junction left unmatched. CDR3 length: 15 residues.

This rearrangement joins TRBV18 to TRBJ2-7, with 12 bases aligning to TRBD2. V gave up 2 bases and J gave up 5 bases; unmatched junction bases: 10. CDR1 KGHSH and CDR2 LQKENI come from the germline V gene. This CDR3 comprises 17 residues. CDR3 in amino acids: CASSPVLAGGQRDEQYF. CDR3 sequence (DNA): TGTGCCAGCTCACCAGTCCTAGCGGGAGGGCAGAGGGACGAGCAGTACTTC.

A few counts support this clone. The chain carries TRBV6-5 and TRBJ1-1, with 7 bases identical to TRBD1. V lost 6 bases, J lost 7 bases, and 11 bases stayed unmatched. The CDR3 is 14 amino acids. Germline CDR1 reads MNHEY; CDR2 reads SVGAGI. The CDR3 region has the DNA TGTGCCAGCAGCCTCGGGACAGCCAGGGGTGAAGCTTTCTTT. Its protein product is CASSLGTARGEAFF.

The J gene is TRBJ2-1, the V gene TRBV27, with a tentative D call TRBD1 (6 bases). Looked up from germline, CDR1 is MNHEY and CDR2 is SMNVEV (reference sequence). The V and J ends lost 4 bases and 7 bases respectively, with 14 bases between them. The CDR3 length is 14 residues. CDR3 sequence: CASSWGRGKNEQFF. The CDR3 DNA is TGTGCCAGCAGTTGGGGCAGGGGTAAGAATGAGCAGTTCTTC.

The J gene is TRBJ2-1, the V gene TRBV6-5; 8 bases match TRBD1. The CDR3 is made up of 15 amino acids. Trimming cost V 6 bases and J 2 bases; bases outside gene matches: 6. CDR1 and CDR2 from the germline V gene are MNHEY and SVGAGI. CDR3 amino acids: CASRRGQGAYNEQFF. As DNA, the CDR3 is TGTGCCAGCAGACGCGGACAGGGAGCCTACAATGAGCAGTTCTTC.

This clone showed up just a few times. For the CDR3, the DNA is TGCGCCAGCAGTGAGGATCAGCGGGAGCTGGAGACCCAGTACTTC. This gives the protein CASSEDQRELETQYF. The chain has TRBV10-1 and TRBJ2-5; 8 bases map to TRBD2. The V gene end was trimmed by 2 bases and the J gene end by 5 bases; junction bases not matched to a gene: 7. There are 15 residues in the CDR3. Germline lookup yields CDR1 WNHNN and CDR2 SYGVQD (reference sequence).

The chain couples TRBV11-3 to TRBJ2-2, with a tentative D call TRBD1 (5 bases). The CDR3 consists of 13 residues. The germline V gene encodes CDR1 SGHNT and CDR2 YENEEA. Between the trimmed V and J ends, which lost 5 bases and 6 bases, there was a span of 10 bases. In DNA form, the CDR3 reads TGTGCCAGCAGCCTCAGGGATCCCGGGGAGCTGTTTTTT. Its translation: CASSLRDPGELFF. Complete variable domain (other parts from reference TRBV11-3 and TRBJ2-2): EAGVVQSPRYKIIEKKQPVAFWCNPISGHNTLYWYLQNLGQGPELLIRYENEEAVDDSQLPKDRFSAERLKGVDSTLKIQPAELGDSAVYLCASSLRDPGELFFGEGSRLTVL.

CDR3 sequence (DNA): TGTGCCAGCAGCTTAGGGACAGGAGCTTTCTTT. Translation: CASSLGTGAFF. J is TRBJ1-1 and V is TRBV7-9; 7 bases align to TRBD1. J gave up 10 bases and V 1 base, and 0 bases lay outside the gene matches. This CDR3 spans 11 amino acids. CDR1 is SEHNR, CDR2 FQNEAQ, per germline (reference sequence).

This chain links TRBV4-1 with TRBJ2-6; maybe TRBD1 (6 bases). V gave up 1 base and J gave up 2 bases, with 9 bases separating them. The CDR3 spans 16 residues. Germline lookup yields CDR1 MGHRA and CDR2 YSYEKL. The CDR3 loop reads CASSQVQGPGANVLTF. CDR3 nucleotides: TGCGCCAGCAGCCAAGTACAGGGACCTGGGGCCAACGTCCTGACTTTC.

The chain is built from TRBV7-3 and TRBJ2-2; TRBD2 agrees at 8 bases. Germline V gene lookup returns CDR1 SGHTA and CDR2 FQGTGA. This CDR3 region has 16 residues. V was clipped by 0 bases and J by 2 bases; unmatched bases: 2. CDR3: CASSLTSGINTGELFF. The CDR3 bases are TGTGCCAGCAGCTTAACTAGCGGGATCAACACCGGGGAGCTGTTTTTT. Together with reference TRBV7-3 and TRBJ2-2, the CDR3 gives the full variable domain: GAGVSQTPSNKVTEKGKYVELRCDPISGHTALYWYRQSLGQGPEFLIYFQGTGAADDSGLPNDRFFAVRPEGSVSTLKIQRTERGDSAVYLCASSLTSGINTGELFFGEGSRLTVL.

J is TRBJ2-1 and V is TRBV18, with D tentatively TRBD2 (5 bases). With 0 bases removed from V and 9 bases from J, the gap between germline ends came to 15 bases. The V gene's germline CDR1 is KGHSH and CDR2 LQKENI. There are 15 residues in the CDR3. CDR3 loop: CASSPPSTRETEQFF. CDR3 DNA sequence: TGTGCCAGCTCACCACCGAGCACTAGGGAAACTGAGCAGTTCTTC. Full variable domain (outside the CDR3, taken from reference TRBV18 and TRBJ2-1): NAGVMQNPRHLVRRRGQEARLRCSPMKGHSHVYWYRQLPEEGLKFMVYLQKENIIDESGMPKERFSAEFPKEGPSILRIQQVVRGDSAAYFCASSPPSTRETEQFFGPGTRLTVL.

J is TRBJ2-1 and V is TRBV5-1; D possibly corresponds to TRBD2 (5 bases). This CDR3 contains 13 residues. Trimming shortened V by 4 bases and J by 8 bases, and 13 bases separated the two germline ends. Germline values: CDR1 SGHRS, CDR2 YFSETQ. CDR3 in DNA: TGCGCCAGCAGCGCACGGGAACTGGATGAGCAGTTCTTC. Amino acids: CASSARELDEQFF.

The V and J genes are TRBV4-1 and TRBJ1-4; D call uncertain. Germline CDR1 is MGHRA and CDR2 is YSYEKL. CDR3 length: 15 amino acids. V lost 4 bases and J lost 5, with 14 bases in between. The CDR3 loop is CASSPDEGINEKLFF. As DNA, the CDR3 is TGCGCCAGCAGCCCCGACGAGGGAATAAATGAAAAACTGTTTTTT.

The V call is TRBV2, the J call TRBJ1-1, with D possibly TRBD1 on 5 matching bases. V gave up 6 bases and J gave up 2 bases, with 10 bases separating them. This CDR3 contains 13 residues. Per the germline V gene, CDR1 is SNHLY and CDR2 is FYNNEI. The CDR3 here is CASSDRFNTEAFF. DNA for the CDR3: TGTGCCAGCAGCGACAGATTTAACACTGAAGCTTTCTTT.